This T cell receptor beta chain was sequenced in a study of T-cell memory formation after mild COVID-19. Overall study findings and caveats: Confirmation was lacking for SARS-CoV-2 specificity of second-wave clones that peaked on day 37. Those CD4+ clones that contracted were mainly in CM and EM (CD8+ ones in EMRA).

The CDR3 spans 11 residues. V was trimmed by 6 bases and J by 5 bases, leaving 7 bases between them. Each CDR3 protein gets one entry after TCRdb re-called the 5' RACE reads with MiXCR. The data show tens of thousands of distinct CDR3 sequences, with about 15% seen just once and about two fifths held by the top ten. This clonotype was observed a few times. Its target is not known. V usage is TRBV12-3 or TRBV12-4 and J usage is TRBJ1-1; perhaps TRBD1 as D (5 bases). The clonotype originates from a man younger than 30 who had mild COVID-19 (a few samples of this study predate the infection). Cell type and time point are not known. Specimen: PBMCs or a T cell subset sorted from them (not recorded which). The CDR3: CASSGGTEAFF. The CDR3 DNA follows: TGTGCCAGCAGCGGGGGAACTGAAGCTTTCTTT.